At least ten counts were recorded for the clone carrying this TCR beta chain. Its antigen is still unknown. With the read ending 3 residues before the CDR3 end, the germline J gene is used to fill in that end. This specimen comes from a study of T cell clonality in common variable immunodeficiency. Overall study results and limits: The cause of increased CVID clonality remains unclear without subpopulation sequencing. In common variable immunodeficiency, TCR beta chains reportedly carried fewer deletions and N-nucleotide insertions.

TCRdb keeps only in-frame clones here, not all; method: immunoSEQ multiplex PCR. The sample is made up of tens of thousands of clones, none counted only once. CDR3 length: 14 amino acids. Trimming stripped 1 base from V and 6 bases from J, with 13 bases between. Germline V lookup: CDR1 SGHRS, CDR2 YFSETQ. This TCR came from a human donor with common variable immunodeficiency. Specimen: peripheral blood mononuclear cells. The V gene is TRBV5-1, the J gene TRBJ1-2, with D possibly TRBD1 on 6 matching bases. The CDR3 DNA, read in part, is TGCGCCAGCAGCTTGACACAGGGCACAAATGGC. Protein: CASSLTQGTNG. The entire CDR3 protein reads CASSLTQGTNGYTF. Complete variable domain (other parts from reference TRBV5-1 and TRBJ1-2): KAGVTQTPRYLIKTRGQQVTLSCSPISGHRSVSWYQQTPGQGLQFLFEYFSETQRNKGNFPGRFSGRQFSNSRSEMNVSTLELGDSALYLCASSLTQGTNGYTFGSGTRLTVV.